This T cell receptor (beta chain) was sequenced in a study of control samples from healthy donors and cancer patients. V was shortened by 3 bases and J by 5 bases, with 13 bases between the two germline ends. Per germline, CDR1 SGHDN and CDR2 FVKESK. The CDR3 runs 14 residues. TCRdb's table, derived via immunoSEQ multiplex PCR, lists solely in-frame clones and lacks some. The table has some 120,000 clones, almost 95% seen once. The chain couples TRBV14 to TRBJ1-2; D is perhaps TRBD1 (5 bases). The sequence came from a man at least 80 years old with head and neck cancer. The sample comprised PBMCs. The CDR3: CASSHGTDGYGYTF. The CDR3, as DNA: TGTGCCAGCAGCCACGGGACGGATGGTTATGGCTACACCTTC.